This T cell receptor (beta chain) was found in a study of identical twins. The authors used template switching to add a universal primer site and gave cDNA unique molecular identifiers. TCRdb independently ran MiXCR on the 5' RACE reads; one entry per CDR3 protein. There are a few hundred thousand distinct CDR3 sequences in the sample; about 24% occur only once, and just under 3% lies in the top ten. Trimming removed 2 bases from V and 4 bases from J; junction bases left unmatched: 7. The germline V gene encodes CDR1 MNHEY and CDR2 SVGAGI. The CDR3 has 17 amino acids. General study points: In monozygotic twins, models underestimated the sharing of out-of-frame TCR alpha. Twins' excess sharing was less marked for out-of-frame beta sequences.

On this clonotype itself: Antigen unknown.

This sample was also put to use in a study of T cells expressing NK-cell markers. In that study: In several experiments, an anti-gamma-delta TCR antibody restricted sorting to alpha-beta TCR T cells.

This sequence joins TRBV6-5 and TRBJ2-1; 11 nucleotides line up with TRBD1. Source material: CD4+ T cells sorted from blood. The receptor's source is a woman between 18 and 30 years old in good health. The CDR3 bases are TGTGCCAGCAGTTACCGACGGACAGGGGGCGGGTACAATGAGCAGTTCTTC. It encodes CASSYRRTGGGYNEQFF.